These 32 T cell receptor beta chains were sequenced from one sample in a study of T cell responses to AZD1222 COVID-19 vaccine. Profiling relied on immunoSEQ multiplex PCR, and the TCRdb table lists in-frame clones only, not all of them. The sample holds approximately 60,000 clones, about 70% seen once. Sequencing was performed on peripheral blood, taken on day 0 of AZD1222 vaccination. The receptor source for this set is an adult in good health.

This sequence joins TRBV2 and TRBJ2-2; TRBD1 might be the D (6 bases). CDR1 and CDR2 from the germline V gene are SNHLY and FYNNEI. CDR3 length: 16 residues. The V end was cut by 5 bases, the J end by 0 bases, with 13 bases between. CDR3 bases: TGTGCCAGCAGTACCCCCGGGACATCGAACACCGGGGAGCTGTTTTTT. Residues: CASSTPGTSNTGELFF.

V and J are TRBV5-1 and TRBJ2-3; no definite D call. This CDR3 contains 14 residues. The germline V gene has CDR1 SGHRS and CDR2 YFSETQ. V was cut by 2 bases and J by 2 bases, with 9 bases left in between. The CDR3 nucleotides read TGCGCCAGCAGCTTTAAGAGTAACACAGATACGCAGTATTTT. Translating gives CASSFKSNTDTQYF.

This rearrangement joins TRBV11-2 to TRBJ1-4, with D hard to call. CDR3 length equals 15 residues. Germline CDR1 and CDR2: SGHAT and FQNNGV. V lost 5 bases and J 3 bases, leaving 13 bases between the germline ends. CDR3 protein: CASSPAGSANEKLFF. CDR3 nucleotides: TGTGCCAGCAGCCCAGCGGGCTCGGCTAATGAAAAACTGTTTTTT. Supplemented by reference TRBV11-2 and TRBJ1-4, the full variable domain reads EAGVAQSPRYKIIEKRQSVAFWCNPISGHATLYWYQQILGQGPKLLIQFQNNGVVDDSQLPKDRFSAERLKGVDSTLKIQPAKLEDSAVYLCASSPAGSANEKLFFGSGTQLSVL.

The chain combines TRBV6-5 with TRBJ1-2, with D perhaps matching TRBD1 (5 bases). CDR3 size: 13 residues. V lost 3 bases to trimming and J lost 8 bases, with 13 bases between them. Germline-derived CDR1 and CDR2 are MNHEY and SVGAGI. This chain's CDR3 is CASSYSGIEGYTF. The DNA for the CDR3 is TGTGCCAGCAGTTATTCAGGGATCGAGGGCTACACCTTC.

The chain is built from TRBV4-1 and TRBJ2-1; 9 bases match TRBD2. The CDR3 extends over 18 amino acids. The V and J ends lost 1 base and 4 bases, in that order; junction bases with no gene match: 11. Germline V gene lookup returns CDR1 MGHRA and CDR2 YSYEKL. CDR3 nucleotide sequence: TGCGCCAGCAGCCAAGGGGGAGGGCTAGCGGGGCCTTACAATGAGCAGTTCTTC. Translating it yields CASSQGGGLAGPYNEQFF.

The chain links TRBV7-8 to TRBJ1-4; maybe TRBD1 (6 bases). CDR1 and CDR2 from the germline V gene are SGHVS and FQNEAQ. The CDR3 is made up of 15 amino acids. The V and J ends lost 3 bases and 2 bases respectively, with 10 bases between them. CDR3 nucleotides: TGTGCCAGCAGCTTCCAGGGGTTGACTAATGAAAAACTGTTTTTT. Its protein is CASSFQGLTNEKLFF.

CDR3 loop: CASSSPSLYPQAFF. CDR3 bases: TGTGCCAGCAGCTCTCCTAGCTTGTACCCGCAAGCTTTCTTT. The rearrangement links TRBV7-9 to TRBJ1-1, with D uncertain. Per germline, CDR1 SEHNR and CDR2 FQNEAQ (reference sequence). V lost 4 bases and J 9 bases, leaving 18 bases between the germline ends. The CDR3 spans 14 residues.

This clone was found a few times. The chain has TRBV6-5 and TRBJ1-1; D gene unclear. Trimming took off 5 bases at V and 5 bases at J, with 9 bases between the two ends. Looked up from germline, CDR1 is MNHEY and CDR2 is SVGAGI. This CDR3 region has 12 residues. The CDR3, as DNA: TGTGCCAGCAGTCCCGGAATGACTGAAGCTTTCTTT. It translates to CASSPGMTEAFF.

The chain carries TRBV19 and TRBJ2-1, with D perhaps matching TRBD1 (5 bases). The CDR3 has 14 residues. With 7 bases removed from V and 7 bases from J, the gap between germline ends came to 17 bases. CDR1 and CDR2 (germline): LNHDA, SQIVND (reference sequence). This CDR3 reads CASTLGAEGNEQFF. CDR3 bases: TGTGCCAGTACCCTAGGGGCGGAAGGGAATGAGCAGTTCTTC.

The chain is built from TRBV7-9 and TRBJ2-3, with D perhaps TRBD2 (5 bases). Germline lookup yields CDR1 SEHNR and CDR2 FQNEAQ (reference sequence). Trimming stripped 5 bases from V and 5 bases from J, with 11 bases between. The CDR3 is 13 amino acids. The CDR3, as DNA: TGTGCCAGCAGCCCCATGGACTTAGATACGCAGTATTTT. Protein product: CASSPMDLDTQYF.

This clone was recorded once. This chain uses TRBV28 with TRBJ2-2, with a tentative D call TRBD2 (7 bases). The V and J ends lost 3 bases and 4 bases respectively, with 12 bases between them. Germline lookup yields CDR1 MDHEN and CDR2 SYDVKM. The CDR3 consists of 15 residues. This chain's CDR3 is CASSFEGGATGELFF. CDR3 coding DNA: TGTGCCAGCAGTTTCGAGGGGGGGGCCACCGGGGAGCTGTTTTTT. Full variable domain (outside the CDR3, taken from reference TRBV28 and TRBJ2-2): DVKVTQSSRYLVKRTGEKVFLECVQDMDHENMFWYRQDPGLGLRLIYFSYDVKMKEKGDIPEGYSVSREKKERFSLILESASTNQTSMYLCASSFEGGATGELFFGEGSRLTVL.

The J gene is TRBJ2-1, the V gene TRBV5-6; TRBD1 aligns across 10 bases. Germline V gene sequence: CDR1 SGHDT, CDR2 YYEEEE. The CDR3 runs to 19 residues. The J segment lost 8 bases and the V segment lost 4 bases, leaving 21 bases of the junction unmatched. CDR3 sequence: CASSLTAWSGTGDEDEQFF. The DNA for the CDR3 is TGTGCCAGCAGCCTCACGGCCTGGTCCGGGACAGGGGACGAGGATGAGCAGTTCTTC.

J is TRBJ2-3 and V is TRBV11-2; 7 nucleotides align to TRBD2. The germline gives CDR1 SGHAT, CDR2 FQNNGV. The CDR3 spans 16 residues. V trimming: 8 bases; J trimming: 1 base; junction bases outside the gene matches: 12. This CDR3 is CASSLTVGGGTDTQYF. The CDR3 DNA reads as TGTGCCAGCTCCCTGACGGTGGGGGGGGGCACAGATACGCAGTATTTT.

The chain employs TRBV6-5 and TRBJ1-2, with D uncertain. The CDR3 contains 13 residues. V lost 2 bases, J lost 4 bases, and 8 bases lay in between. Germline lookup yields CDR1 MNHEY and CDR2 SVGAGI. Here the CDR3 DNA reads TGTGCCAGCAGTTACGGGCGTGGCTATGGCTACACCTTC. The encoded protein is CASSYGRGYGYTF.

The J gene is TRBJ2-2, the V gene TRBV9; 7 bases align to TRBD1. Germline V CDR1 and CDR2: SGDLS, YYNGEE. V shed 2 bases and J 0 bases; nucleotides not matched to a gene: 7. This CDR3 contains 17 residues. The CDR3 loop reads CASSVDPQGANTGELFF. CDR3 nucleotides: TGTGCCAGCAGCGTTGACCCTCAGGGGGCGAACACCGGGGAGCTGTTTTTT.

V is TRBV6-5 and J is TRBJ2-3; 7 bases line up with TRBD1. The J segment lost 2 bases and the V segment lost 6 bases, leaving 5 bases of the junction unmatched. Germline V lookup: CDR1 MNHEY, CDR2 SVGAGI. This CDR3 has 14 amino acids. CDR3 amino acids: CASRAQGLTDTQYF. Here the CDR3 DNA reads TGTGCCAGCAGAGCACAGGGGCTCACAGATACGCAGTATTTT.

The V call is TRBV19, the J call TRBJ2-2, with D uncertain. The V end was cut by 1 base, the J end by 6 bases, with 12 bases between. The CDR3 length is 15 residues. In germline, CDR1 is LNHDA, CDR2 SQIVND (reference sequence). The DNA of the CDR3 is TGTGCCAGTAGTATAGTTGGGGAATACGCCGGGGAGCTGTTTTTT. It specifies CASSIVGEYAGELFF.

The chain combines TRBV28 with TRBJ1-2; a possible D gene is TRBD1 (6 bases). CDR1 is MDHEN, CDR2 SYDVKM, per germline. The CDR3 extends over 12 amino acids. V lost 6 bases and J lost 7, with 12 bases in between. For the CDR3, the DNA is TGTGCCAGCAGCCCCTTACAGGGTGGCTACACCTTC. Translated, it gives CASSPLQGGYTF.

The chain is built from TRBV19 and TRBJ1-1; no definite D call. There are 13 residues in the CDR3. Germline loops: CDR1 LNHDA, CDR2 SQIVND (reference sequence). V was pared by 4 bases and J by 4 bases, with 10 bases between. CDR3 protein: CASSRQQGTEAFF. The CDR3 DNA sequence: TGTGCCAGTAGTAGGCAGCAAGGCACTGAAGCTTTCTTT.

The chain is built from TRBV27 and TRBJ1-2; D is unclear. Trimming removed 5 bases at V and 4 bases at J, with 20 bases between. The CDR3 extends over 16 amino acids. Germline CDR1 and CDR2: MNHEY and SMNVEV (reference sequence). The DNA of the CDR3 is TGTGCCAGCAGTGCCACTTGGGCCAGCGAGGTCTATGGCTACACCTTC. This sequence encodes CASSATWASEVYGYTF.

The chain joins TRBV13 to TRBJ2-1; 7 bases fit TRBD2. The CDR3 runs 15 residues. The germline V gene encodes CDR1 PRHDT and CDR2 FYEKMQ (reference sequence). V lost 2 bases and J lost 5; bases outside the gene matches: 6. DNA for the CDR3: TGTGCCAGCAGCTTATCCGGGGGGATGGACAATGAGCAGTTCTTC. This encodes CASSLSGGMDNEQFF.

The gene calls are TRBV6-1 and TRBJ1-5; D remains unclear. This CDR3 has 15 residues. Germline lookup yields CDR1 MNHNS and CDR2 SASEGT. Trimming shortened V by 2 bases and J by 5 bases, and 13 bases separated the two germline ends. For the CDR3, the DNA is TGTGCCAGCAGTGAACGATCCCCTACCTATCAGCCCCAGCATTTT. Encoded protein: CASSERSPTYQPQHF.

A few counts support this clone. The chain is built from TRBV9 and TRBJ2-1; no clear D. This CDR3 region has 13 residues. Germline V gene sequence: CDR1 SGDLS, CDR2 YYNGEE. Trimming shortened V by 0 bases and J by 4 bases, and 5 bases separated the two germline ends. The CDR3 nucleotides are TGTGCCAGCAGCGTAGGCGAGTACAATGAGCAGTTCTTC. Encoded protein: CASSVGEYNEQFF.

This clone has only one observation. The rearrangement uses TRBV5-6 and TRBJ1-4; TRBD1 aligns across 8 bases. The CDR3 is 15 residues long. Trimming took 0 bases from V and 3 from J; bases not matched to a gene: 1. CDR1 is SGHDT and CDR2 is YYEEEE in the germline V gene. CDR3 protein: CASSLVTGANEKLFF. CDR3 in DNA: TGTGCCAGCAGCTTGGTGACAGGGGCTAATGAAAAACTGTTTTTT.

The chain combines TRBV7-2 with TRBJ2-1; tentative D call: TRBD1 (7 bases). From germline, CDR1 is SGHTA and CDR2 FQGNSA. The CDR3 length is 15 residues. Trimming stripped 6 bases from V and 5 bases from J, with 17 bases between. As DNA, the CDR3 is TGTGCCAGCAGGAGGGGGGACAGCCTAAACAATGAGCAGTTCTTC. This translates into CASRRGDSLNNEQFF. Full variable domain (outside the CDR3, taken from reference TRBV7-2 and TRBJ2-1): GAGVSQSPSNKVTEKGKDVELRCDPISGHTALYWYRQSLGQGLEFLIYFQGNSAPDKSGLPSDRFSAERTGGSVSTLTIQRTQQEDSAVYLCASRRGDSLNNEQFFGPGTRLTVL.

This clone was detected once. The chain uses TRBV27 and TRBJ2-1, with 14 positions matching TRBD2. J lost 7 bases, V lost 5 bases, and 4 bases had no gene match. Germline V gene lookup returns CDR1 MNHEY and CDR2 SMNVEV (reference sequence). This CDR3 is built from 15 residues. Here the CDR3 reads CASSLRTSGGNEQFF. The CDR3 DNA sequence: TGTGCCAGCAGTCTTCGGACTAGCGGGGGGAATGAGCAGTTCTTC.

The V call is TRBV24-1, the J call TRBJ2-7, with 8 bases that match TRBD1. The germline gives CDR1 KGHDR, CDR2 SFDVKD. This CDR3 contains 18 residues. V shed 3 bases and J 4 bases; nucleotides not matched to a gene: 16. The CDR3: CATSDLTPGQGMLYEQYF. CDR3 DNA: TGTGCCACCAGTGATCTAACTCCAGGACAGGGAATGTTGTACGAGCAGTACTTC.

V and J are TRBV10-3 and TRBJ2-1; possible D gene TRBD1, 8 bases. V lost 9 bases, J lost 8 bases, and 17 bases lay in between. Germline CDR1 is ENHRY and CDR2 is SYGVKD. The CDR3 runs to 13 residues. The CDR3 DNA is TGTGCCATACTCTGGACAGGGAGGGATGAGCAGTTCTTC. It encodes CAILWTGRDEQFF.

The rearrangement joins TRBV28 to TRBJ1-5; tentative D call: TRBD1 (5 bases). Germline assignment: CDR1 MDHEN and CDR2 SYDVKM. CDR3 length: 15 residues. V lost 5 bases, J lost 5 bases, and 16 bases lay in between. CDR3 sequence (DNA): TGTGCCAGCAGTAGTAGACAGATATCTTATCAGCCCCAGCATTTT. This encodes CASSSRQISYQPQHF.

This clone was found a few times. This chain joins TRBV5-5 and TRBJ1-2; D remains ambiguous. The germline V and J ends were trimmed by 0 bases and 12 bases, with 3 bases remaining between them. The germline V gene encodes CDR1 SGHKS and CDR2 YYEKEE (reference sequence). CDR3 length: 9 amino acids. The CDR3 DNA reads as TGTGCCAGCAGCTTGGGAGACACCTTC. Its translation is CASSLGDTF.

This sequence joins TRBV15 and TRBJ2-7; maybe TRBD1 (5 bases). The CDR3 is made up of 15 amino acids. Deletions cut 1 base from V and 3 bases from J, with 13 bases between. Looked up from germline, CDR1 is LNHNV and CDR2 is YYDKDF (reference sequence). This CDR3 is CATSRAQTVDYEQYF. CDR3 DNA sequence: TGTGCCACCAGCAGAGCTCAGACAGTGGACTACGAGCAGTACTTC.

The chain uses TRBV19 and TRBJ1-5; TRBD1 agrees at 9 bases. The CDR3 is 15 residues long. V gave up 6 bases and J gave up 11 bases; unmatched junction bases: 14. Germline V gene lookup returns CDR1 LNHDA and CDR2 SQIVND (reference sequence). The CDR3 bases are TGTGCCAGTAGACCCCCACAGGGGGCCCTGTTGGCCCAGCATTTT. This codes for CASRPPQGALLAQHF.